This TCR beta chain emerged from a study of Ad26.COV2.S vaccination and SARS-CoV-2 variants. Treatment reported: about 20 received Ad26.COV2.S at low or high dose, single or two shots; roughly 5 received placebo; per-sample allocation not given. All samples were drawn on day 63, counting from the first vaccine or placebo injection. Germline V gene data show CDR1 as SGDLS and CDR2 as YYNGEE. Trimming pared 0 bases from V and 0 bases from J, leaving 7 bases between. The CDR3 totals 15 residues. Some clones are missing from TCRdb's copy, which holds only in-frame ones; the method was immunoSEQ multiplex PCR. The sample records around 340,000 clones, around 88% being singletons.

This sequence originates from a person aged 18-60 years who received the Ad26.COV2.S COVID-19 vaccine or a placebo. The material was peripheral blood, obtained in a trial of Ad26.COV2.S vaccine versus placebo. The chain carries TRBV9 and TRBJ2-1; D gene ambiguous. CDR3: CASSVAPPSYNEQFF. The CDR3 DNA reads as TGTGCCAGCAGCGTAGCCCCACCCTCCTACAATGAGCAGTTCTTC.